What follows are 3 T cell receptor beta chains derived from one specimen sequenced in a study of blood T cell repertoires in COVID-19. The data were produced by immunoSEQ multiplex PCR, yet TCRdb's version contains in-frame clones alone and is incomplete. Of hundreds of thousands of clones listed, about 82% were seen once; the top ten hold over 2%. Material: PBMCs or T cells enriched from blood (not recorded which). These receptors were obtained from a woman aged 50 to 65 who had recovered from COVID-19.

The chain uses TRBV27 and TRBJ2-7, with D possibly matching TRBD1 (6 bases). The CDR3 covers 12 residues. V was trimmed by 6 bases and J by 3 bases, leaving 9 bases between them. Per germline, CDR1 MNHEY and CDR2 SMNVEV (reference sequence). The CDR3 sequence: CASRDRYYEQYF. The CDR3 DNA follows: TGTGCCAGCAGAGACAGGTACTACGAGCAGTACTTC.

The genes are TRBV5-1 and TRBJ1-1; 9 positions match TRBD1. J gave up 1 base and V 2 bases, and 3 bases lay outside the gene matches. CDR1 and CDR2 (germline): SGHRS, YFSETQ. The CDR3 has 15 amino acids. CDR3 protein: CASSFGTGQNTEAFF. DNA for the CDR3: TGCGCCAGCAGCTTCGGGACAGGGCAGAACACTGAAGCTTTCTTT. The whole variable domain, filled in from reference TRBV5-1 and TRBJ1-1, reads KAGVTQTPRYLIKTRGQQVTLSCSPISGHRSVSWYQQTPGQGLQFLFEYFSETQRNKGNFPGRFSGRQFSNSRSEMNVSTLELGDSALYLCASSFGTGQNTEAFFGQGTRLTVV.

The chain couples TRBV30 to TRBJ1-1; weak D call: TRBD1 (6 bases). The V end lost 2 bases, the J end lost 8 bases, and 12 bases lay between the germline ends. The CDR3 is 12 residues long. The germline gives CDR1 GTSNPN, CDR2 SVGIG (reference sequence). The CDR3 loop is CAWSPQTGEAFF. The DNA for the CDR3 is TGTGCCTGGAGTCCCCAGACAGGCGAAGCTTTCTTT.